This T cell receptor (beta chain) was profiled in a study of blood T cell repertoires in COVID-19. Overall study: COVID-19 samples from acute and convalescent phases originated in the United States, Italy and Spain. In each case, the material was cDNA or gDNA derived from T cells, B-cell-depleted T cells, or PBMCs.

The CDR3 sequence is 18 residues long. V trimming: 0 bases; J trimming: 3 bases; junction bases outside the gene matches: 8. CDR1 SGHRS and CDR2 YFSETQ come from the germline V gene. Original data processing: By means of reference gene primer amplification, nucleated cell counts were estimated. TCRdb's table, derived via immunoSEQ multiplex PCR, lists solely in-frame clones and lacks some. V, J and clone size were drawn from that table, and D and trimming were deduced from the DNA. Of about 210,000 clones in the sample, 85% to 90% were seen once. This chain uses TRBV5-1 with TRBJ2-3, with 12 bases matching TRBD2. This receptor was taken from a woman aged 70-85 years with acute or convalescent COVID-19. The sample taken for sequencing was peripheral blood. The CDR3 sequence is CASSLVSSGGASTDTQYF. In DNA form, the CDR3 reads TGCGCCAGCAGCTTGGTTTCTAGCGGGGGGGCCAGTACAGATACGCAGTATTTT.